The entry that follows covers one T cell receptor (beta chain) sequence. Per the original data handling: Counts of nucleated cells, estimated from reference gene primer amplification, were obtained. Libraries were prepared by immunoSEQ multiplex PCR; TCRdb keeps only in-frame clonotypes and omits some of them. D and trimming come from the DNA, and the V and J calls and clone size come from that table. Of about 240,000 clones listed, about four fifths are singletons. This entry comes from a study of blood T cell repertoires in COVID-19. On the study more broadly: T cells, B-cell-depleted T cells, or PBMCs provided the cDNA or gDNA that served as material.

V was shortened by 1 base and J by 14 bases, with 14 bases between the two germline ends. The CDR3 has 12 amino acids. The V gene's germline CDR1 is LGHDT and CDR2 YNNKEL (reference sequence). Enrolled during active infection, Seattle patients were then followed longitudinally. The clonotype originates from an elderly woman with COVID-19, enrolled during active disease. Specimen: peripheral blood. The rearrangement uses TRBV3-1 (or the pseudogene TRBV3-2) and TRBJ2-5; a weak D match, TRBD2 (5 bases). CDR3 coding DNA: TGTGCCAGCAGCCAAGGCGGGTTCGGTCCTTACTTC. Translating gives CASSQGGFGPYF.